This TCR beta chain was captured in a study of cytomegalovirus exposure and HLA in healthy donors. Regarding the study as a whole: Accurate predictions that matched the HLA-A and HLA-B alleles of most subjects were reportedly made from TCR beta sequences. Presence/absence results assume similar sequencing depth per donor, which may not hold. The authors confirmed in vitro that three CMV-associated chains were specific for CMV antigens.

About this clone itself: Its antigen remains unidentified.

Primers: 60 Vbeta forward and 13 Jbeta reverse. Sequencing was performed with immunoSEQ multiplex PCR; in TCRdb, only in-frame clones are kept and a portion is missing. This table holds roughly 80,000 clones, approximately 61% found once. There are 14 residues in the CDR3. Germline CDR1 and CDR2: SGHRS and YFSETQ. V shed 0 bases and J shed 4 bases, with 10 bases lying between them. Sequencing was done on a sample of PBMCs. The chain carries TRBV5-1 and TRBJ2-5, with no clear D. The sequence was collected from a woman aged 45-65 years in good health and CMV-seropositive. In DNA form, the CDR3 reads TGCGCCAGCAGCTTGGGCGGCCCCCCAGAGACCCAGTACTTC. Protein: CASSLGGPPETQYF.